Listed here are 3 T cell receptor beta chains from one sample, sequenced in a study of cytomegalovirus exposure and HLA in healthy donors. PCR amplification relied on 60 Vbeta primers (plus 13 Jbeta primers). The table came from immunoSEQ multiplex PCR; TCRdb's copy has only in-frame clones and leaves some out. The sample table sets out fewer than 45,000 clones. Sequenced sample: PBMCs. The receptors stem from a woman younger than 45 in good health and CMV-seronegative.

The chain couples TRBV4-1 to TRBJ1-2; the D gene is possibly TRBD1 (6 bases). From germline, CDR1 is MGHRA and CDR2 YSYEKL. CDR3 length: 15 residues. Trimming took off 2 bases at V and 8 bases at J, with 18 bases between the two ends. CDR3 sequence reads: CASSQRAGDNGGYTF. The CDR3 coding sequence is TGCGCCAGCAGCCAAAGGGCAGGGGATAACGGAGGCTACACCTTC.

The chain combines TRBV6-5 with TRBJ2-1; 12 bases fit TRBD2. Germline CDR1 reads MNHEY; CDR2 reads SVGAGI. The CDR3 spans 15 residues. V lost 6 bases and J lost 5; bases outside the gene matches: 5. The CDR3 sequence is CASRPGLAGNNEQFF. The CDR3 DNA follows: TGTGCCAGCAGACCGGGACTAGCGGGCAACAATGAGCAGTTCTTC.

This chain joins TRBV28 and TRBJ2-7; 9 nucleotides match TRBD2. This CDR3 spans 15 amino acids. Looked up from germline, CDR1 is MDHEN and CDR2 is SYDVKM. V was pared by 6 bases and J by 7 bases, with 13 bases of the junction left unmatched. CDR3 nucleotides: TGTGCCAGCAGCTCCGAGGCTAGCGGGAAGGGGGAGCAGTACTTC. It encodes CASSSEASGKGEQYF.